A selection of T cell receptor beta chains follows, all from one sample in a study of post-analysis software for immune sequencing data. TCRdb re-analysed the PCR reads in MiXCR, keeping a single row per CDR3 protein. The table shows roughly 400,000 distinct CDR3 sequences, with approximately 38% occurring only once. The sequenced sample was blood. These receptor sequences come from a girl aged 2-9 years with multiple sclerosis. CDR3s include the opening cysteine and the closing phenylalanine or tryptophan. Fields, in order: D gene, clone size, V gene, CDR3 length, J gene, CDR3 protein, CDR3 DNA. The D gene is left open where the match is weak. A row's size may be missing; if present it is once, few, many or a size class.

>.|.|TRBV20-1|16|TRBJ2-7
CSARGPSNVRSYEQYF
TGCAGTGCTAGAGGGCCCTCCAACGTCCGCTCCTACGAGCAGTACTTC
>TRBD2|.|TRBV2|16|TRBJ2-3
CASSGDGGTSADTQYF
TGTGCCAGCAGTGGGGACGGGGGGACTAGCGCAGATACGCAGTATTTT
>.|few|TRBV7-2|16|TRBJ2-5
CASSEITGPVLETQYF
TGTGCCAGCAGCGAGATAACAGGGCCGGTTTTGGAGACCCAGTACTTC
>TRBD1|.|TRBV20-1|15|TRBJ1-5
CSANTGGASNQPQHF
TGCAGTGCCAATACAGGGGGCGCATCGAATCAGCCCCAGCATTTT
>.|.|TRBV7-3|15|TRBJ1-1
CASSLTLRLNTEAFF
TGTGCCAGCAGCTTAACGTTAAGATTGAACACTGAAGCTTTCTTT
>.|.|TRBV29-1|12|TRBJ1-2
CSVTRGTYDYTF
TGCAGCGTAACCCGGGGCACCTATGACTACACCTTC
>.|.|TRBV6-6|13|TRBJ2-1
CASIPTGLNEQFF
TGTGCCAGCATTCCGACAGGCCTCAATGAGCAGTTCTTC
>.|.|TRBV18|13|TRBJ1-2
CASSPEVSYGYTF
TGTGCCAGCTCACCGGAGGTTAGCTATGGCTACACCTTC
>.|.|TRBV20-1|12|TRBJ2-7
CSAGGAVREQYF
TGCAGTGCAGGCGGCGCCGTTCGCGAGCAGTACTTC
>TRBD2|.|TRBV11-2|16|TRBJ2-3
CASSFFLAGERDTQYF
TGTGCCAGCAGCTTTTTTCTAGCGGGAGAAAGAGATACGCAGTATTTT
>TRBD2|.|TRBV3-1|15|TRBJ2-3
CASSSRTSGTDTQYF
TGTGCCAGCAGCTCCAGGACTAGCGGCACAGATACGCAGTATTTT
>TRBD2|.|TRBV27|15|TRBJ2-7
CASSTSSGPTYEQYF
TGTGCCAGCAGTACTTCTAGCGGTCCAACCTACGAGCAGTACTTC
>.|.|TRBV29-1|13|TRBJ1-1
CSVEKPLNTEAFF
TGCAGCGTTGAAAAGCCGCTGAACACTGAAGCTTTCTTT
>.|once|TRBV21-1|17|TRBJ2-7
CASSKDEGSEGRHEQYF
TGTGCCAGCAGCAAAGACGAGGGTAGTGAAGGGAGGCACGAGCAGTACTTC
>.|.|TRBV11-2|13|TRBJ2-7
CASSVGPPYEQYF
TGTGCCAGCAGCGTCGGACCTCCCTACGAGCAGTACTTC
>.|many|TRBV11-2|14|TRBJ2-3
CASSSLGPTDTQYF
TGTGCCAGCAGCTCTTTAGGCCCCACAGATACGCAGTATTTT
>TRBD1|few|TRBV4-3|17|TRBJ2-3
CASSRSFGTGFTDTQYF
TGCGCCAGCAGCCGAAGCTTCGGGACAGGCTTCACAGATACGCAGTATTTT
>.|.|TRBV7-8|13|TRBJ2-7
CASQGFGLYEQYF
TGTGCCAGCCAAGGGTTTGGCCTCTACGAGCAGTACTTC
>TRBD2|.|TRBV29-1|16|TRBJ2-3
CSVPGLAGGPTDTQYF
TGCAGCGTCCCGGGACTAGCGGGGGGGCCGACAGATACGCAGTATTTT
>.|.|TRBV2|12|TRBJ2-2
CASSEGALELFF
TGTGCCAGCAGTGAAGGGGCCTTGGAGCTGTTTTTT
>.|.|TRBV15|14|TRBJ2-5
CATSRGAGQETQYF
TGTGCCACCAGCAGAGGGGCAGGCCAAGAGACCCAGTACTTC
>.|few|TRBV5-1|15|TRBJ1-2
CASSPQGRTNYGYTF
TGCGCCAGCAGCCCACAGGGCAGAACTAACTATGGCTACACCTTC
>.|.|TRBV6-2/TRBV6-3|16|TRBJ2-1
CASSYGGTAVFDEQFF
TGTGCCAGCAGTTATGGTGGGACTGCGGTCTTCGATGAGCAGTTCTTC
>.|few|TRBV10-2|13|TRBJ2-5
CATRKEGVETQYF
TGCGCCACTCGAAAGGAGGGAGTGGAGACCCAGTACTTC
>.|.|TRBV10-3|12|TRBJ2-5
CAISGRGYSMYF
TGTGCCATCAGTGGGAGAGGGTATAGTATGTACTTC
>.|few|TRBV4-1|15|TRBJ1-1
CASSQGGGTGPEAFF
TGCGCCAGCAGCCAAGGGGGGGGGACTGGGCCTGAAGCTTTCTTT
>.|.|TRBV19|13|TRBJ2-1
CASTRELNHEQFF
TGTGCCAGTACTAGAGAACTAAACCATGAGCAGTTCTTC